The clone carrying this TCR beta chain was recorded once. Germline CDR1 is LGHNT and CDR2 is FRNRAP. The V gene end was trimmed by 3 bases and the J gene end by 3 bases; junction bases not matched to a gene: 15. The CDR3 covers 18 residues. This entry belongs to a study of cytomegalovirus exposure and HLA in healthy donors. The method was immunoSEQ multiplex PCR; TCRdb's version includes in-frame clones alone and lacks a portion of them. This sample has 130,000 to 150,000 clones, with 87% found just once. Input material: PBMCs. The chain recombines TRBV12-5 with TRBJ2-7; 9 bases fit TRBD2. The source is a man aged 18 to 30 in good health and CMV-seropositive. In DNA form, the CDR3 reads TGTGCTAGTGGTTTAGGAGGCTTTGCGGGAGGGCTTCTCTACGAGCAGTACTTC. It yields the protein CASGLGGFAGGLLYEQYF.